This TCR beta chain is drawn from a study of T cell repertoires in cytomegalovirus infection. The V end lost 1 base, the J end lost 5 bases, and 14 bases lay between the germline ends. The CDR3 has 15 amino acids. Germline V gene lookup returns CDR1 SGHVS and CDR2 FNYEAQ. TCRdb itself ran the reads through MiXCR, one entry per CDR3 protein. The table lists around 530,000 distinct CDR3 sequences, about 25% of them singletons. General study points: What dominated the ex vivo response were HLA-C-restricted CMV-specific TCR beta clonotypes.

This clonotype came up a few times. Its specificity is unknown. The source is a human donor in good health (CMV status not recorded). Some clones in this sample may be carry-over from other donors' samples. The rearrangement uses TRBV7-6 and TRBJ1-1; a weak D match, TRBD1 (5 bases). Sequenced material: PBMCs. CDR3 residues: CASSLERGERTEAFF. In DNA form, the CDR3 reads TGTGCCAGCAGCTTAGAGAGGGGAGAAAGGACTGAAGCTTTCTTT.